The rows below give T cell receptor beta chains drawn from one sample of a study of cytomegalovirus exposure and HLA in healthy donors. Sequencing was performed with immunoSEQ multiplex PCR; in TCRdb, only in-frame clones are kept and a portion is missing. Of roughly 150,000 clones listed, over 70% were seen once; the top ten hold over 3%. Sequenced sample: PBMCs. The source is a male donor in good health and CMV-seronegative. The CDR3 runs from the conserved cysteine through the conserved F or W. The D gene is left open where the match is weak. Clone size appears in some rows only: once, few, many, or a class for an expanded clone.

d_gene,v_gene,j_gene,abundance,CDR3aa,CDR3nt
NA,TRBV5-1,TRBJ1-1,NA,CASRSEGDEAFF,TGCGCCAGCAGGTCCGAGGGGGATGAAGCTTTCTTT
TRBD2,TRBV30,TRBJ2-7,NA,CATSTSGRGGEQYF,TGTGCCACCTCAACTAGCGGGAGAGGTGGCGAGCAGTACTTC
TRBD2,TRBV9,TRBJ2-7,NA,CASSVALSSGLGMGEQYF,TGTGCCAGCAGCGTAGCTCTTTCCTCGGGACTAGGGATGGGTGAGCAGTACTTC
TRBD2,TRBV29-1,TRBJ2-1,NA,CSVSSDPRGLMEQFF,TGCAGCGTTTCCTCCGACCCGCGGGGACTAATGGAGCAGTTCTTC
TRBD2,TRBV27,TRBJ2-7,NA,CASRRRGGLEQYF,TGTGCCAGCAGGAGGAGGGGAGGGCTCGAGCAGTACTTC
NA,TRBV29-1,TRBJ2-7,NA,CSVETGRSYEQYF,TGCAGCGTTGAAACAGGTCGATCCTACGAGCAGTACTTC
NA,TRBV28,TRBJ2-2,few,CACSGLNTGELFF,TGTGCCTGTTCAGGGCTGAACACCGGGGAGCTGTTTTTT
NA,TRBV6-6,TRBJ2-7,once,CASSAVSYEQYF,TGTGCCAGCAGTGCAGTGTCCTACGAGCAGTACTTC
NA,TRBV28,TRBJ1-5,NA,CASSLLWAGTYQPQHF,TGTGCCAGCAGTTTATTGTGGGCAGGGACATATCAGCCCCAGCATTTT
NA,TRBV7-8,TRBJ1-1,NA,CASSLDLALEDTEAFF,TGTGCCAGCAGCTTAGATTTGGCGTTAGAGGACACTGAAGCTTTCTTT
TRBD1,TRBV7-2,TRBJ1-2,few,CASSLGGGEYGYTF,TGTGCCAGCAGCTTAGGAGGGGGCGAATATGGCTACACCTTC
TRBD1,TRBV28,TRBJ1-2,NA,CASSSTDRGSNYGYTF,TGTGCCAGCAGTTCCACTGACAGGGGAAGCAACTATGGCTACACCTTC
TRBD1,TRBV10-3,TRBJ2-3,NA,CAISWTGLLDTQYF,TGTGCCATCAGTTGGACAGGGCTTTTAGATACGCAGTATTTT
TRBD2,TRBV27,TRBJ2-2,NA,CASRGTSGSGELFF,TGTGCCAGCAGGGGGACTAGCGGGAGTGGGGAGCTGTTTTTT
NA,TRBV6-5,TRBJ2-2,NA,CASNRVGANTGELFF,TGTGCCAGCAATAGGGTGGGAGCGAACACCGGGGAGCTGTTTTTT
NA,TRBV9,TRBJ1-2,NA,CASSGPDRNGYTF,TGTGCCAGCAGCGGCCCGGACAGAAATGGCTACACCTTC
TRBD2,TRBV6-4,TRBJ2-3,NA,CASSVAGGTDTQYF,TGTGCCAGCAGTGTAGCGGGGGGCACAGATACGCAGTATTTT
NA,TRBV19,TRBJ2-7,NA,CASTPTRNSYEQYF,TGTGCCAGTACCCCGACAAGAAACTCCTACGAGCAGTACTTC
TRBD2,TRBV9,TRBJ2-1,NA,CASSVAPPRGRAVNEQFF,TGTGCCAGCAGCGTAGCCCCCCCACGCGGGAGGGCCGTCAATGAGCAGTTCTTC
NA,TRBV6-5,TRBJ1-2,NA,CASSYSGTDGYTF,TGTGCCAGCAGTTACTCGGGCACCGATGGCTACACCTTC
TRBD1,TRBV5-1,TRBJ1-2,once,CASTEPGGGYTF,TGCGCCAGCACCGAACCAGGGGGTGGCTACACCTTC
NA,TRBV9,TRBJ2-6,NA,CASSVRALGANVLTF,TGTGCCAGCAGCGTCCGAGCTCTGGGGGCCAACGTCCTGACTTTC
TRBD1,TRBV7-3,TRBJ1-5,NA,CASSLRDRGDYSNQPQHF,TGTGCCAGCAGCCTCCGGGACAGGGGGGACTATAGCAATCAGCCCCAGCATTTT
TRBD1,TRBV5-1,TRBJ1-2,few,CASSFGQGGIYGYTF,TGCGCCAGCAGCTTCGGACAGGGGGGAATCTATGGCTACACCTTC
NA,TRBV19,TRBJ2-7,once,CASSSLGSPGEQYF,TGTGCCAGTAGTTCGCTAGGATCACCCGGCGAGCAGTACTTC
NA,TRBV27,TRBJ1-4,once,CASSLRGEKLFF,TGTGCCAGCAGTTTAAGAGGTGAAAAACTGTTTTTT
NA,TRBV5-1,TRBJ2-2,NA,CASSLVGALNTGELFF,TGCGCCAGCAGCTTGGTGGGGGCCCTTAACACCGGGGAGCTGTTTTTT
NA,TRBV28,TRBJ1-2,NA,CASFPQGLYGYTF,TGTGCCAGCTTCCCCCAGGGATTATATGGCTACACCTTC
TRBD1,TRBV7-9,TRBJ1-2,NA,CASSLEGAMIYGYTF,TGTGCCAGCAGCTTAGAGGGGGCAATGATCTATGGCTACACCTTC
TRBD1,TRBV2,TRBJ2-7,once,CASSRDSYEQYF,TGTGCCAGCAGCCGGGACAGCTACGAGCAGTACTTC
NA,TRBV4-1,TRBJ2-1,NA,CASSQDAGPYNEQFF,TGCGCCAGCAGCCAAGACGCGGGACCCTACAATGAGCAGTTCTTC
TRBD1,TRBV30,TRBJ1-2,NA,CAVDRGPDGYTF,TGTGCCGTCGACAGGGGTCCGGATGGCTACACCTTC
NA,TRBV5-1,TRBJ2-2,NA,CASSFLGASTGELFF,TGCGCCAGCAGCTTCCTGGGGGCCAGCACCGGGGAGCTGTTTTTT
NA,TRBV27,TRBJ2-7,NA,CASSPRTDHYEQYF,TGTGCCAGCAGTCCAAGGACAGACCATTACGAGCAGTACTTC
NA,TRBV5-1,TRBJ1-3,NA,CASSLGPPEGTGNTIYF,TGCGCCAGCAGCTTGGGACCACCGGAGGGGACTGGAAACACCATATATTTT
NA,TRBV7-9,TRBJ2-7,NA,CSTIPGGEDYGEQYF,TGTTCCACCATTCCGGGGGGCGAGGATTATGGCGAGCAGTACTTC
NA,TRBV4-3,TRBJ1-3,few,CASNSGGPGNTIYF,TGCGCCAGCAACTCAGGCGGGCCTGGAAACACCATATATTTT
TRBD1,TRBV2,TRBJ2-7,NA,CASMGTANHEQYF,TGTGCCAGCATGGGGACAGCTAACCACGAGCAGTACTTC
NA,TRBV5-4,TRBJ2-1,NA,CASSLVVAANNEQFF,TGTGCCAGCAGCCTGGTGGTTGCGGCCAACAATGAGCAGTTCTTC
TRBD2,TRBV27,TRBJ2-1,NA,CASSPRGGRDNEQFF,TGTGCCAGCAGCCCCCGGGGGGGCCGGGACAATGAGCAGTTCTTC